A single sample is the source of the 14 T cell receptor beta chains below, sequenced in a study of Ad26.COV2.S vaccination and SARS-CoV-2 variants. TCRdb's copy holds only in-frame clones and misses some; the assay was immunoSEQ multiplex PCR. The table shows around 450,000 clones, with nearly 90% occurring only once. Described treatment: roughly 18 received Ad26.COV2.S at low or high dose, single or two shots; 5 received placebo; per-sample allocation not given. Specimens were obtained on day 63 following the first vaccine or placebo injection. The sequences come from peripheral blood, collected in a trial of Ad26.COV2.S vaccine versus placebo. These receptors were obtained from a person aged 18-60 years who received the Ad26.COV2.S COVID-19 vaccine or a placebo.

The rearrangement links TRBV6-5 to TRBJ2-1; tentative D call: TRBD2 (5 bases). Germline V gene lookup returns CDR1 MNHEY and CDR2 SVGAGI. There are 16 residues in the CDR3. Trimming cost V 2 bases and J 0 bases, with 11 bases left between them. This chain's CDR3 is CASSYLGGGSYNEQFF. The CDR3 DNA reads as TGTGCCAGCAGTTACCTGGGCGGAGGCTCCTACAATGAGCAGTTCTTC.

The chain couples TRBV5-6 to TRBJ1-2, with D possibly being TRBD1 (5 bases). Germline assignment: CDR1 SGHDT and CDR2 YYEEEE. V was trimmed by 0 bases and J by 4 bases, leaving 10 bases between them. The CDR3 runs 14 residues. The CDR3 DNA reads as TGTGCCAGCAGCTTGGTACGGGACCCCTATGGCTACACCTTC. It is translated as CASSLVRDPYGYTF.

Only a few counts were recorded for this clone. This chain uses TRBV5-1 with TRBJ2-2; TRBD1 is a possible D gene (6 bases). Germline assignment: CDR1 SGHRS and CDR2 YFSETQ. Trimming took off 4 bases at V and 6 bases at J, with 13 bases between the two ends. The CDR3 has 14 amino acids. CDR3 nucleotides: TGCGCCAGCAGCCCTATCCAGGGGTCCGGGGAGCTGTTTTTT. Translation: CASSPIQGSGELFF.

The rearrangement links TRBV7-2 to TRBJ2-1; TRBD1 agrees at 9 bases. The CDR3 extends over 16 amino acids. Germline V gene data show CDR1 as SGHTA and CDR2 as FQGNSA. The V gene end was trimmed by 5 bases and the J gene end by 4 bases; junction bases not matched to a gene: 9. This CDR3 is CASSKDRDRAYNEQFF. CDR3 in DNA: TGTGCCAGCAGCAAAGACCGGGACAGGGCATACAATGAGCAGTTCTTC. Using reference TRBV7-2 and TRBJ2-1 for the parts outside the CDR3, the full variable domain is GAGVSQSPSNKVTEKGKDVELRCDPISGHTALYWYRQSLGQGLEFLIYFQGNSAPDKSGLPSDRFSAERTGGSVSTLTIQRTQQEDSAVYLCASSKDRDRAYNEQFFGPGTRLTVL.

The chain uses TRBV5-1 and TRBJ2-2; D remains ambiguous. There are 13 residues in the CDR3. Germline V CDR1 and CDR2: SGHRS, YFSETQ. V was shortened by 0 bases and J by 4 bases, with 4 bases between the two germline ends. The CDR3 nucleotides read TGCGCCAGCAGCTTGGAGCTCACCGGGGAGCTGTTTTTT. Its translation is CASSLELTGELFF.

This chain links TRBV14 with TRBJ2-2; TRBD2 is a possible D gene (5 bases). This CDR3 has 15 residues. Trimming removed 0 bases from V and 3 bases from J, with 8 bases in between. Germline values: CDR1 SGHDN, CDR2 FVKESK. The CDR3 loop is CASSQDYGDTGELFF. In nucleotides, the CDR3 is TGTGCCAGCAGCCAAGATTACGGGGACACCGGGGAGCTGTTTTTT.

This clone occurred once. The chain links TRBV12-5 to TRBJ2-6; 7 bases agree with TRBD1. The CDR3 runs 17 residues. V trimming: 5 bases; J trimming: 4 bases; junction bases outside the gene matches: 11. Germline loops: CDR1 LGHNT, CDR2 FRNRAP. CDR3 amino acids: CASGRTGRFSGANVLTF. CDR3 DNA: TGTGCTAGTGGTCGGACAGGCCGATTCTCCGGGGCCAACGTCCTGACTTTC.

This clone was detected once. J is TRBJ1-1 and V is TRBV20-1; no firm D call. Looked up from germline, CDR1 is DFQATT and CDR2 is SNEGSKA (reference sequence). CDR3 size: 11 residues. The chain's CDR3 is CRGVMNTEAFF. The CDR3 nucleotides read TGCAGAGGAGTCATGAACACTGAAGCTTTCTTT.

This sequence joins TRBV5-4 and TRBJ1-2, with TRBD1 identical over 12 bases. The CDR3 has 17 amino acids. With 4 bases clipped from V and 7 bases from J, the junction kept 14 bases outside the gene matches. Germline CDR1 is SGHNT and CDR2 is YYREEE (reference sequence). The CDR3: CASSGQITGTGGFGYTF. CDR3 nucleotides: TGTGCCAGCAGCGGGCAGATTACCGGGACAGGGGGCTTTGGCTACACCTTC. Looking up the rest from reference TRBV5-4 and TRBJ1-2 gives the full variable domain: ETGVTQSPTHLIKTRGQQVTLRCSSQSGHNTVSWYQQALGQGPQFIFQYYREEENGRGNFPPRFSGLQFPNYSSELNVNALELDDSALYLCASSGQITGTGGFGYTFGSGTRLTVV.

The chain carries TRBV18 and TRBJ1-3, with a tentative D call TRBD1 (6 bases). CDR1 and CDR2 from the germline V gene are KGHSH and LQKENI. With 4 bases removed from V and 4 bases from J, the gap between germline ends came to 14 bases. The length of the CDR3 is 15 residues. CDR3: CASSRTESSGNTIYF. The CDR3 bases are TGTGCCAGCTCACGGACAGAGAGTTCAGGAAACACCATATATTTT.

CDR3 region: CASRSHKSAPPLDTQYF. The CDR3 DNA is TGCGCCAGCAGATCTCATAAGTCGGCGCCCCCTTTGGATACGCAGTATTTT. The rearrangement uses TRBV5-1 and TRBJ2-3; D not certain. This CDR3 spans 17 amino acids. Germline V lookup: CDR1 SGHRS, CDR2 YFSETQ. V was trimmed by 5 bases and J by 6 bases, leaving 25 bases between them.

This chain links TRBV5-6 with TRBJ1-2; TRBD1 might be the D (5 bases). The V and J ends lost 6 bases and 4 bases respectively, with 25 bases between them. The CDR3 spans 17 residues. Germline V gene sequence: CDR1 SGHDT, CDR2 YYEEEE. The CDR3 reads CASTPGTGPSVSYGYTF. CDR3 DNA: TGTGCCAGCACCCCGGGGACCGGGCCCTCGGTGAGCTATGGCTACACCTTC.

This chain connects TRBV11-3 to TRBJ2-1; D remains unclear. Germline V gene data show CDR1 as SGHNT and CDR2 as YENEEA. This CDR3 has 15 residues. V was clipped by 6 bases and J by 0 bases, with 12 bases between them. The CDR3 DNA is TGTGCCAGCAGTATCATGCGGTCCTCCTACAATGAGCAGTTCTTC. Encoded protein: CASSIMRSSYNEQFF.

In its sample, this clone was seen once. The gene calls are TRBV7-3 and TRBJ2-1; no definite D call. V lost 5 bases and J 3 bases, leaving 11 bases between the germline ends. The CDR3 length is 14 residues. Germline-derived CDR1 and CDR2 are SGHTA and FQGTGA. CDR3 region: CASSPPPGYNEQFF. DNA of the CDR3: TGTGCCAGCAGCCCACCGCCGGGCTACAATGAGCAGTTCTTC. Full variable domain (rest looked up from reference TRBV7-3 and TRBJ2-1): GAGVSQTPSNKVTEKGKYVELRCDPISGHTALYWYRQSLGQGPEFLIYFQGTGAADDSGLPNDRFFAVRPEGSVSTLKIQRTERGDSAVYLCASSPPPGYNEQFFGPGTRLTVL.